Described below is a single T cell receptor beta chain sequence and its context. Its binding antigen is unknown. Nothing much larger sits one base from this clone, and base qualities are not available. Sequencing used an Illumina HiSeq 1500. Starting from the raw public reads, TCRdb applied fastp trimming at Q25, assembled clones with MiXCR and retained in-frame beta chains. Every distinct CDR3 protein forms one entry, paired with its most common genes and DNA. The sample yields some 350,000 distinct CDR3 sequences; 15% to 20% were counted once. The ten largest clonotypes hold 7.5% to 9.5% of the sample. The junction shows trimming of 2 bases on V and 9 bases on J, plus 23 bases between the germline ends. Measured from the cysteine to the phenylalanine, the CDR3 is 17 residues long. CDR3 DNA is the only sequence kept; it has 51 bases, read in frame from the first base. Taken from the germline V gene, the CDR1 and CDR2 loops are SGHVS and FQNEAQ.

The data belong to a study of T cell repertoires in cytomegalovirus infection (dated 2019 in TCRdb). Notes on the research overall: Because public TCR beta signatures pointed to carriage of CMV infection together with the matching HLA type, the HLA type of each donor mattered for the analysis. On the study overall, not on this receptor specifically: In both this cohort and an independent cohort of 352 donors, the cumulative frequency of public TCR beta family members distinguished carriers of CMV infection plus the relevant HLA type. The ex vivo response was dominated by HLA-C-restricted CMV-specific TCR beta clonotypes, and the single most frequent clonotype in two of eight donors was supplied by these HLA-C-restricted clonotypes.

The chain couples TRBV7-8 to TRBJ2-1; the D gene is possibly TRBD1 or TRBD2, with 6 bases matching each. Sequences were obtained from PBMCs. The source of this sequence is a human donor in good health (CMV status not recorded). Some clones in this sample may be carry-over from other donors' samples. The CDR3 is CASSLSGASAGRTEQFF. The DNA sequence follows: TGTGCCAGCAGCTTATCAGGGGCCTCCGCGGGGCGTACTGAGCAGTTCTTC.